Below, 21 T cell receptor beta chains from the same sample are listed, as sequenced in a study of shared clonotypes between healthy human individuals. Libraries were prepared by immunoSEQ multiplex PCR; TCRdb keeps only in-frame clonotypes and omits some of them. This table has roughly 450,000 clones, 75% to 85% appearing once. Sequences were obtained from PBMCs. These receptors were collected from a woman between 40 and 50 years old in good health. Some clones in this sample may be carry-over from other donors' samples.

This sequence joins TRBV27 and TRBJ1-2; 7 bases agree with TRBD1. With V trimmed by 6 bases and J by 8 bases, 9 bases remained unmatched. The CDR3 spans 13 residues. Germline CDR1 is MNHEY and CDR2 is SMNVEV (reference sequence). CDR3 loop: CASSRNRGRGYTF. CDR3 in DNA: TGTGCCAGCAGCAGAAACAGGGGTCGGGGCTACACCTTC.

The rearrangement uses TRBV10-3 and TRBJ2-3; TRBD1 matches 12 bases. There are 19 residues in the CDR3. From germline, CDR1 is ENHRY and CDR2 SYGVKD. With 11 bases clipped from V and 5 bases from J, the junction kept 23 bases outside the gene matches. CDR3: CAVSPGQGAAGDVRDTQYF. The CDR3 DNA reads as TGTGCCGTTTCTCCGGGACAGGGGGCGGCGGGGGACGTGAGAGATACGCAGTATTTT.

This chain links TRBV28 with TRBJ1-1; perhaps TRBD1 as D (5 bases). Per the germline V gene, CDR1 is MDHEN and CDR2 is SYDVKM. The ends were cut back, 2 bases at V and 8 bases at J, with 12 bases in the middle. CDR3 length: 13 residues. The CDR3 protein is CASSLIAGLEAFF. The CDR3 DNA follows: TGTGCCAGCAGTTTAATCGCAGGGTTGGAAGCTTTCTTT.

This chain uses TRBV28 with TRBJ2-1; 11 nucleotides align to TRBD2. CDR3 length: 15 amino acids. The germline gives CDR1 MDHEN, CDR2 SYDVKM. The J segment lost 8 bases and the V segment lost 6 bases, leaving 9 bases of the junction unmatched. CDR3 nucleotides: TGTGCCAGCAGACTACTAGCGGGAGTATCGGATGAGCAGTTCTTC. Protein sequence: CASRLLAGVSDEQFF.

CDR3 sequence (DNA): TGTGCCAGCAGCTTGGGCTCTCAGGGCAATGAGCAGTTCTTC. Translated: CASSLGSQGNEQFF. The chain employs TRBV5-4 and TRBJ2-1; a weak D match, TRBD1 (5 bases). The CDR3 consists of 14 residues. V dropped 0 bases and J dropped 6 bases, with 10 bases sitting between them. Germline V gene lookup returns CDR1 SGHNT and CDR2 YYREEE (reference sequence).

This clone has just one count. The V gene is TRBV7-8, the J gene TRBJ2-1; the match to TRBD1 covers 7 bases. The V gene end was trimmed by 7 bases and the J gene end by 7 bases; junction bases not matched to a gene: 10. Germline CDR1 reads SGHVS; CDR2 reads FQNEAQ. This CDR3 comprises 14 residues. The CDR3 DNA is TGTGCCAGCACCGTCCAACAACAGGGGAATGAGCAGTTCTTC. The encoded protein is CASTVQQQGNEQFF.

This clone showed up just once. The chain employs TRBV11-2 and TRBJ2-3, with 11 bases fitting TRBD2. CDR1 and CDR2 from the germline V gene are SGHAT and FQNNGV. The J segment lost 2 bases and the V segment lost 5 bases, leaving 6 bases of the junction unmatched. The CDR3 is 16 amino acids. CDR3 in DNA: TGTGCCAGCAGCACCGGGGGACTAGCGGTCACAGATACGCAGTATTTT. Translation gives CASSTGGLAVTDTQYF.

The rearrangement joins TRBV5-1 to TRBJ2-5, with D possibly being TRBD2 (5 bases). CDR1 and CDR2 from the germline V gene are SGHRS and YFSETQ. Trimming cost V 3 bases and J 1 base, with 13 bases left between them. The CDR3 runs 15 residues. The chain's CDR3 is CASSSYGRGQETQYF. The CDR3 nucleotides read TGCGCCAGCAGCTCCTACGGACGGGGCCAAGAGACCCAGTACTTC.

CDR3 nucleotides: TGCGCCAGCAGCCCACTGCCCGGGACTAGCGATAATGAGCAGTTCTTC. This gives the protein CASSPLPGTSDNEQFF. The chain links TRBV4-1 to TRBJ2-1; 10 bases fit TRBD2. The germline V gene has CDR1 MGHRA and CDR2 YSYEKL. There are 16 residues in the CDR3. The V and J ends lost 4 bases and 7 bases, in that order; junction bases with no gene match: 10.

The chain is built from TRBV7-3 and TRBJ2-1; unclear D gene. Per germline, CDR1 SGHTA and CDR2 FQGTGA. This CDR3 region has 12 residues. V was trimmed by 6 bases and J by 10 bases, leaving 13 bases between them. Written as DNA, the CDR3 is TGTGCCAGCAGGCAGACGGACGGGGAGCAGTTCTTC. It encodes CASRQTDGEQFF.

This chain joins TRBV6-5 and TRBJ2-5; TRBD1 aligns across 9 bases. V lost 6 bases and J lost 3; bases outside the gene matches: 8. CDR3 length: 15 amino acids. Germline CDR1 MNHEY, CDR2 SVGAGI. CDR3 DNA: TGTGCCAGCAGGTACCGGGACAGGGCGAAAGAGACCCAGTACTTC. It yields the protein CASRYRDRAKETQYF.

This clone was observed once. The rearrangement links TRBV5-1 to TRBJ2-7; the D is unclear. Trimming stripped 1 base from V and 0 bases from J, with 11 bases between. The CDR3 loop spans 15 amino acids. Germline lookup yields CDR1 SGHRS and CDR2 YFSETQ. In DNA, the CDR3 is TGCGCCAGCAGCTTGTTGTCGGAAAGCTCCTACGAGCAGTACTTC. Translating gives CASSLLSESSYEQYF.

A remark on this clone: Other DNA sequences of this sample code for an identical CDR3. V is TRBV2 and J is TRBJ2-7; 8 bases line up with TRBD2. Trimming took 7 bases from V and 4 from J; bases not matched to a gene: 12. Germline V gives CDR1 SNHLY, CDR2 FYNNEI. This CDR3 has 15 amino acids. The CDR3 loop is CASTGDSGSRYEQYF. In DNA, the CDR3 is TGTGCCAGCACCGGTGACAGCGGGAGTAGATACGAGCAGTACTTC.

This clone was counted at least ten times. CDR3 sequence (DNA): TGCGCCAGCAGCTTCAGGGACGGAACCTACGAGCAGTACTTC. Amino acid sequence: CASSFRDGTYEQYF. The J gene is TRBJ2-7, the V gene TRBV5-1, with D perhaps matching TRBD1 or TRBD2 (5 bases each). The CDR3 runs to 14 residues. From germline, CDR1 is SGHRS and CDR2 YFSETQ. Trimming left V 2 bases short and J 2 bases short, with 11 bases between. Looking up the rest from reference TRBV5-1 and TRBJ2-7 gives the full variable domain: KAGVTQTPRYLIKTRGQQVTLSCSPISGHRSVSWYQQTPGQGLQFLFEYFSETQRNKGNFPGRFSGRQFSNSRSEMNVSTLELGDSALYLCASSFRDGTYEQYFGPGTRLTVT.

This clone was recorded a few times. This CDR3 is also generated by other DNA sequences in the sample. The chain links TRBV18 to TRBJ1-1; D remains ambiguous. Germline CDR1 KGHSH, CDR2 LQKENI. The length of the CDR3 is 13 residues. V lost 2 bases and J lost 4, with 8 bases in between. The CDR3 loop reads CASSPGATTEAFF. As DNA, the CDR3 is TGTGCCAGCTCACCAGGTGCGACCACTGAAGCTTTCTTT. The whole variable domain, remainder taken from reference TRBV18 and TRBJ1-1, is NAGVMQNPRHLVRRRGQEARLRCSPMKGHSHVYWYRQLPEEGLKFMVYLQKENIIDESGMPKERFSAEFPKEGPSILRIQQVVRGDSAAYFCASSPGATTEAFFGQGTRLTVV.

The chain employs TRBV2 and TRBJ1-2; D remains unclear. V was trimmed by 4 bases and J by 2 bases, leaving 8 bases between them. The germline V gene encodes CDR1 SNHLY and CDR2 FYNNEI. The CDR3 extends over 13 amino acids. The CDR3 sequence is CASSVDLNYGYTF. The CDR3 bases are TGTGCCAGCAGTGTGGACTTGAACTATGGCTACACCTTC.

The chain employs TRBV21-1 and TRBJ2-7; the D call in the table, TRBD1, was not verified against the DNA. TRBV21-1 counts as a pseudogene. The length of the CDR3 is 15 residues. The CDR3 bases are TGTGCCAGCAGCAAAGCGGGACAGATCCCCTCCCGGCAGTACTTC. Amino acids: CASSKAGQIPSRQYF.

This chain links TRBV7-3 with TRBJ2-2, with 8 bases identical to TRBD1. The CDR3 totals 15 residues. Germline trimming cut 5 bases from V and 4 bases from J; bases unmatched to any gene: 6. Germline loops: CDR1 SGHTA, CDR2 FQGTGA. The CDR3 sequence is CASSPTGVGTGELFF. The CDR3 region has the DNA TGTGCCAGCAGCCCGACAGGGGTGGGCACCGGGGAGCTGTTTTTT.

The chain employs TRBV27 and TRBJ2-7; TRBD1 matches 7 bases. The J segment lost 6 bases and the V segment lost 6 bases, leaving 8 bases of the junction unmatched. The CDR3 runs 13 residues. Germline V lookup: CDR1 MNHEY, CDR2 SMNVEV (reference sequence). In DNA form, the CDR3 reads TGTGCCAGCAGGAGACAGGGAGAGGGCGAGCAGTACTTC. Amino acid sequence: CASRRQGEGEQYF.

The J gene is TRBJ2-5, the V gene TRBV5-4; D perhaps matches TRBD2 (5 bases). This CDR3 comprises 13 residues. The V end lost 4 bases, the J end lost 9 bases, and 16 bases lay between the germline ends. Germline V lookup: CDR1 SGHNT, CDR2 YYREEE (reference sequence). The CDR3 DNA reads TGTGCCAGCAGCCTGATCGACGTCGGGGCCCAGTACTTC. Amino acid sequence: CASSLIDVGAQYF.

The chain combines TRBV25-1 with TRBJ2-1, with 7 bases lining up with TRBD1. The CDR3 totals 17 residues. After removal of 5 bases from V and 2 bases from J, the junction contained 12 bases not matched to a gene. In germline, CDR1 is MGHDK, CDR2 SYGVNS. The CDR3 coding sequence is TGTGCCAGCAGTTCAGCAGAGGGGGCCAGCACCTACAATGAGCAGTTCTTC. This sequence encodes CASSSAEGASTYNEQFF.